This T cell receptor (beta chain) was found in a study of metastatic and nonmetastatic thyroid tumors. Across the study: Thyroid patients, malignant and benign, had repertoires compared across blood and tumor or nodule tissue. Study-level findings and limits: The study reportedly found significantly higher TCR beta diversity in malignant thyroid tumors than benign nodules, in blood and tumor.

Authors' analysis steps: Clinicopathological groups of papillary thyroid cancer showed CDR3 differences that were used to build a distant-metastasis classifier. TCRdb re-called the PCR reads via MiXCR. The V and J calls were determined by TCRdb, not by the authors. The sample shows roughly 57,000 clones, 20% to 25% of them seen only once. There are many counts of this clone. Its antigen is unidentified. Each patient went into thyroid surgery without having received any treatment. The sequence was obtained from a female donor with papillary thyroid cancer or a benign thyroid nodule (not recorded which). Some clones in this sample may be carry-over from other donors' samples. The sequenced sample consisted of blood.

The chain's CDR3 is CASSQGVTPYEQYF. The CDR3 DNA is TGTGCCAGCAGCCAAGGTGTGACGCCCTACGAGCAGTACTTC. V is TRBV3-1 and J is TRBJ2-7; D gene ambiguous. Looked up from germline, CDR1 is LGHDT and CDR2 is YNNKEL (reference sequence). The CDR3 contains 14 residues. The V end was cut by 1 base, the J end by 2 bases, with 9 bases between.